A selection of T cell receptor beta chains follows, all from one sample in a study of PD-L1 blockade in urothelial cancer. Generated by immunoSEQ multiplex PCR, the TCRdb table keeps only in-frame clones and is missing some. The data show 70,000 or so clones, approximately 80% seen once. The material was PBMCs, obtained around atezolizumab (anti-PD-L1) treatment. These receptors were taken from a man aged 65-85 years with urothelial cancer. The CDR3 runs from the conserved cysteine through the conserved F or W. The D gene is left open where the match is weak. Clone sizes are given selectively: once, few, many, or a class where the clone is expanded.

v_gene	d_gene	abundance	j_gene	CDR3aa	CDR3nt
TRBV21-1	.	once	TRBJ1-5	CASSKEGRGNGNQPQHF	TGTGCCAGCAGCAAAGAGGGCAGGGGAAACGGCAATCAGCCCCAGCATTTT
TRBV7-6	TRBD2	.	TRBJ2-2	CASSPRAGGLDTGELFF	TGTGCCAGCAGCCCAAGGGCGGGAGGGCTGGACACCGGGGAGCTGTTTTTT
TRBV28	TRBD2	.	TRBJ2-7	CASSLLPSGGSYEQYF	TGTGCCAGCAGTTTATTGCCTAGCGGAGGCTCCTACGAGCAGTACTTC
TRBV19	.	.	TRBJ2-1	CASSGFSNRVGDEQFF	TGTGCCAGTAGCGGGTTTAGTAACAGGGTTGGGGATGAGCAGTTCTTC
TRBV12-5	.	.	TRBJ1-5	CASGLVLGSGAGEDQPQHF	TGTGCTAGTGGTTTGGTACTCGGGTCCGGGGCAGGGGAAGATCAGCCCCAGCATTTT
TRBV15	.	.	TRBJ2-1	CATSSPGLPNEQFF	TGTGCCACCAGCAGCCCGGGACTCCCTAATGAGCAGTTCTTC
TRBV9	.	once	TRBJ2-1	CASSVGSVRYNEQFF	TGTGCCAGCAGCGTCGGGTCAGTTAGGTACAATGAGCAGTTCTTC
TRBV11-2	TRBD1	medium-sized	TRBJ2-5	CASSLVRGPETQYF	TGTGCCAGCAGCTTGGTCAGGGGGCCGGAGACCCAGTACTTC
TRBV7-3	TRBD1	.	TRBJ2-2	CASSLNQGASTGELFF	TGTGCCAGCAGCTTAAATCAGGGGGCGTCAACCGGGGAGCTGTTTTTT
TRBV6-1	.	once	TRBJ1-2	CASSQSNYGYTF	TGTGCCAGCAGCCAGTCCAACTATGGCTACACCTTC
TRBV5-1	TRBD2	.	TRBJ2-1	CASSSGTTHNEQFF	TGCGCCAGCAGCTCCGGGACTACTCACAATGAGCAGTTCTTC
TRBV7-9	.	.	TRBJ1-1	CASSLGAGRTEAFF	TGTGCCAGCAGCTTAGGCGCAGGGCGGACTGAAGCTTTCTTT
TRBV19	TRBD1	once	TRBJ2-7	CASSRDRDHYEQYF	TGTGCCAGTAGCCGCGACAGGGACCATTACGAGCAGTACTTC